The next 21 T cell receptor beta chains were all read from a single sample in a study of long-term antiretroviral therapy in people with HIV. Sequencing relied on immunoSEQ assay v3.0, run at survey level. Assay: immunoSEQ multiplex PCR; the TCRdb copy retains only in-frame clones and omits some. The data contain 19,000 or so clones, 80% of them singletons. Material: unsorted PBMCs, obtained 0.2 years after starting antiretroviral therapy. These receptor sequences come from a woman aged 40-49 years with HIV.

V is TRBV5-1 and J is TRBJ2-1, with 7 bases fitting TRBD2. This CDR3 is 19 amino acids long. Germline-derived CDR1 and CDR2 are SGHRS and YFSETQ. Trimming took 0 bases from V and 3 from J; bases not matched to a gene: 15. In DNA form, the CDR3 reads TGCGCCAGCAGCTTGGGGGTTATGTGGGCGGGAGCGGGCTACAATGAGCAGTTCTTC. It specifies CASSLGVMWAGAGYNEQFF.

This chain joins TRBV6-1 and TRBJ2-3; weak D call: TRBD1 (5 bases). CDR3 length equals 15 residues. V lost 10 bases to trimming and J lost 3 bases, with 20 bases between them. Looked up from germline, CDR1 is MNHNS and CDR2 is SASEGT. CDR3 protein: CATQLKTVGTDTQYF. The CDR3 coding sequence is TGTGCCACCCAACTTAAGACAGTAGGGACAGATACGCAGTATTTT.

V and J are TRBV25-1 and TRBJ2-3; D may correspond to TRBD1 or TRBD2 (5 bases each). V was pared by 8 bases and J by 1 base, with 13 bases between. From germline, CDR1 is MGHDK and CDR2 SYGVNS. The CDR3 is 14 amino acids. The CDR3 loop is CASSRGAGTDTQYF. The CDR3, as DNA: TGTGCCAGCTCGAGGGGTGCGGGCACAGATACGCAGTATTTT.

The chain recombines TRBV7-9 with TRBJ2-7, with D possibly matching TRBD2 (5 bases). V lost 1 base and J 11 bases, leaving 15 bases between the germline ends. CDR3 length equals 13 residues. CDR1 and CDR2 (germline): SEHNR, FQNEAQ (reference sequence). As DNA, the CDR3 is TGTGCCAGCAGCTTAGGGGAGCCGGATCCAAAGTACTTC. Its translation: CASSLGEPDPKYF.

The V call is TRBV7-9, the J call TRBJ1-1; 7 bases match TRBD1. Germline lookup yields CDR1 SEHNR and CDR2 FQNEAQ (reference sequence). With V trimmed by 3 bases and J by 5 bases, 6 bases remained unmatched. The CDR3 has 14 amino acids. CDR3 sequence reads: CASSFNRGGTEAFF. The CDR3, as DNA: TGTGCCAGCAGCTTTAACAGGGGAGGAACTGAAGCTTTCTTT.

This clone was recorded only once. The V and J genes are TRBV5-4 and TRBJ1-2, with 8 nucleotides matching TRBD1. The ends lost 3 bases at V and 6 bases at J; junction bases unmatched: 10. This CDR3 has 15 amino acids. CDR1 is SGHNT, CDR2 YYREEE, per germline (reference sequence). CDR3 DNA sequence: TGTGCCAGCAGCTCCGGGACAGGCCGTCTGGATGGCTACACCTTC. Translation gives CASSSGTGRLDGYTF.

This clone was found a few times. The chain joins TRBV27 to TRBJ1-2; D is unclear. This CDR3 region has 16 residues. Germline CDR1 reads MNHEY; CDR2 reads SMNVEV (reference sequence). Trimming stripped 5 bases from V and 6 bases from J, with 22 bases between. CDR3 region: CASSLKPYPGGNGYTF. The DNA for the CDR3 is TGTGCCAGCAGTCTTAAACCGTATCCTGGAGGCAATGGCTACACCTTC.

The gene calls are TRBV9 and TRBJ2-1; no reliable D call. Trimming took 0 bases from V and 4 from J, leaving 14 bases between them. The CDR3 runs to 16 residues. Germline V CDR1 and CDR2: SGDLS, YYNGEE. The CDR3 bases are TGTGCCAGCAGCGTAGTAGGCAGTACATATTACAATGAGCAGTTCTTC. This encodes CASSVVGSTYYNEQFF. The full variable domain, with the rest looked up from reference TRBV9 and TRBJ2-1, is DSGVTQTPKHLITATGQRVTLRCSPRSGDLSVYWYQQSLDQGLQFLIQYYNGEERAKGNILERFSAQQFPDLHSELNLSSLELGDSALYFCASSVVGSTYYNEQFFGPGTRLTVL.

CDR3 protein: CASSQDLWLAGPIRIQETQYF. The CDR3 nucleotides read TGTGCCAGCAGCCAAGATCTCTGGCTAGCGGGCCCTATACGGATACAAGAGACCCAGTACTTC. The chain is built from TRBV4-2 and TRBJ2-5; 8 bases map to TRBD2. Looked up from germline, CDR1 is LGHNA and CDR2 is YNFKEQ. V trimming: 0 bases; J trimming: 2 bases; junction bases outside the gene matches: 20. CDR3 length: 21 amino acids.

This chain connects TRBV11-3 to TRBJ1-3; 7 bases are shared with TRBD1. Germline CDR1 reads SGHNT; CDR2 reads YENEEA. V trimming: 5 bases; J trimming: 0 bases; junction bases outside the gene matches: 4. The CDR3 totals 15 residues. The CDR3, as DNA: TGTGCCAGCAGCGCTAGACAGGGCTCTGGAAACACCATATATTTT. It translates to CASSARQGSGNTIYF.

The table lists this clone with a few counts. The CDR3 DNA reads TGTGCCAGCAGCACACAAACGCATGGCTACACCTTC. This gives the protein CASSTQTHGYTF. This chain links TRBV6-5 with TRBJ1-2; D is unclear. Germline CDR1 and CDR2: MNHEY and SVGAGI. This CDR3 region has 12 residues. V lost 6 bases to trimming and J lost 6 bases, with 11 bases between them.

This clone has only one observation. The genes are TRBV5-1 and TRBJ2-1; 12 nucleotides align to TRBD2. CDR1 SGHRS and CDR2 YFSETQ come from the germline V gene. The CDR3 spans 16 residues. Trimming removed 4 bases from V and 4 bases from J; junction bases left unmatched: 6. CDR3 residues: CASSQGTSGPYNEQFF. The CDR3 bases are TGCGCCAGCAGCCAGGGGACTAGCGGGCCGTACAATGAGCAGTTCTTC.

V usage is TRBV4-1 and J usage is TRBJ2-1; D is undetermined. This CDR3 contains 12 residues. Deletions cut 1 base from V and 7 bases from J, with 5 bases between. From germline, CDR1 is MGHRA and CDR2 YSYEKL. The CDR3 nucleotides are TGCGCCAGCAGCCAAGCGATAAATGAGCAGTTCTTC. Its translation: CASSQAINEQFF.

This chain uses TRBV6-4 with TRBJ1-2; D call uncertain. This CDR3 is built from 13 residues. V was clipped by 5 bases and J by 5 bases, with 12 bases between them. CDR1 is MRHNA and CDR2 is SNTAGT in the germline V gene. The CDR3 protein is CASSPGFGYGYTF. The DNA of the CDR3 is TGTGCCAGCAGTCCCGGGTTTGGGTATGGCTACACCTTC.

V usage is TRBV4-2 and J usage is TRBJ2-3; the match to TRBD2 covers 14 bases. The V and J ends lost 4 bases and 6 bases, in that order; junction bases with no gene match: 6. CDR1 is LGHNA, CDR2 YNFKEQ, per germline. The CDR3 sequence is 16 residues long. CDR3 sequence reads: CASSRTGTSGSDTQYF. The CDR3 region has the DNA TGTGCCAGCAGCCGCACCGGGACTAGCGGGAGCGATACGCAGTATTTT.

J is TRBJ1-1 and V is TRBV9; D gene unclear. V lost 4 bases and J 1 base, leaving 11 bases between the germline ends. Germline V gene sequence: CDR1 SGDLS, CDR2 YYNGEE. This CDR3 region has 14 residues. Here the CDR3 DNA reads TGTGCCAGCAGCCCTCAACTAGAGAACACTGAAGCTTTCTTT. It is translated as CASSPQLENTEAFF.

CDR3 sequence: CASSSTTSGGLSSYNEQFF. The DNA of the CDR3 is TGTGCCAGCAGCTCTACGACTAGCGGGGGCCTTAGCTCCTACAATGAGCAGTTCTTC. The chain links TRBV9 to TRBJ2-1; 12 bases are shared with TRBD2. Losses at the gene ends were 4 bases for V and 0 bases for J; bases not matched to a gene: 11. The CDR3 covers 19 residues. CDR1 SGDLS and CDR2 YYNGEE come from the germline V gene.

This rearrangement joins TRBV29-1 to TRBJ2-3; a possible D gene is TRBD2 (6 bases). Germline loops: CDR1 SQVTM, CDR2 ANQGSEA. V lost 6 bases, J lost 2 bases, and 18 bases lay in between. This CDR3 comprises 15 residues. The CDR3 loop reads CSVRGVYGITDTQYF. The CDR3 nucleotides read TGCAGCGTCCGCGGGGTTTATGGGATCACAGATACGCAGTATTTT.

V usage is TRBV2 and J usage is TRBJ2-7, with D perhaps matching TRBD1 (6 bases). Trimming took 4 bases from V and 4 from J, leaving 8 bases between them. The CDR3 length is 12 residues. Per germline, CDR1 SNHLY and CDR2 FYNNEI. CDR3 loop: CASSVTGYEQYF. CDR3 coding DNA: TGTGCCAGCAGTGTAACAGGGTACGAGCAGTACTTC.

The CDR3: CASSPAGRLGETQYF. For the CDR3, the DNA is TGCGCCAGCAGCCCCGCGGGTAGATTGGGAGAGACCCAGTACTTC. V usage is TRBV5-1 and J usage is TRBJ2-5; tentative D call: TRBD2 (5 bases). Per the germline V gene, CDR1 is SGHRS and CDR2 is YFSETQ. V lost 4 bases, J lost 4 bases, and 17 bases lay in between. The CDR3 is 15 amino acids. Complete variable domain (other parts from reference TRBV5-1 and TRBJ2-5): KAGVTQTPRYLIKTRGQQVTLSCSPISGHRSVSWYQQTPGQGLQFLFEYFSETQRNKGNFPGRFSGRQFSNSRSEMNVSTLELGDSALYLCASSPAGRLGETQYFGPGTRLLVL.

This chain connects TRBV7-9 to TRBJ2-1; 10 nucleotides line up with TRBD2. The CDR3 runs 15 residues. Trimming removed 0 bases from V and 7 bases from J; junction bases left unmatched: 3. Germline V gene sequence: CDR1 SEHNR, CDR2 FQNEAQ (reference sequence). The CDR3 sequence: CASSLAAGGPNEQFF. Here the CDR3 DNA reads TGTGCCAGCAGCTTAGCAGCGGGGGGGCCTAATGAGCAGTTCTTC. Variable domain in full (rest from reference TRBV7-9 and TRBJ2-1): DTGVSQNPRHKITKRGQNVTFRCDPISEHNRLYWYRQTLGQGPEFLTYFQNEAQLEKSRLLSDRFSAERPKGSFSTLEIQRTEQGDSAMYLCASSLAAGGPNEQFFGPGTRLTVL.